One and the same sample provided the 3 T cell receptor beta chains below, sequenced in a study of blood T cell repertoires in COVID-19. Clones were read by immunoSEQ multiplex PCR, and TCRdb kept only the in-frame ones, dropping some. The data contain about 200,000 clones, roughly nine tenths of them singletons. The specimen sequenced was peripheral blood. The receptors shown here come from a man between 60 and 75 years old with COVID-19, enrolled during active disease.

This clone was seen just once. V and J are TRBV5-6 and TRBJ2-7; no definite D call. The V end was cut by 3 bases, the J end by 3 bases, with 10 bases between. Germline CDR1 and CDR2: SGHDT and YYEEEE. The CDR3 has 13 residues. DNA of the CDR3: TGTGCCAGCAGCTCCCTAGGATTCTACGAGCAGTACTTC. As protein: CASSSLGFYEQYF.

The rearrangement links TRBV7-9 to TRBJ1-6, with 7 bases identical to TRBD1. CDR3 size: 17 residues. The V gene end was trimmed by 5 bases and the J gene end by 1 base; junction bases not matched to a gene: 8. Germline CDR1 and CDR2: SEHNR and FQNEAQ (reference sequence). CDR3 sequence (DNA): TGTGCCAGCAGCCCCTATCAGGGGGTATCCTATAATTCACCCCTCCACTTT. Its translation is CASSPYQGVSYNSPLHF.

The chain employs TRBV27 and TRBJ2-1, with 15 nucleotides matching TRBD2. Germline V gene sequence: CDR1 MNHEY, CDR2 SMNVEV (reference sequence). The CDR3 is 16 amino acids. The junction had 15 bases not matched to a gene; V was cut back by 6 bases and J by 15 bases. The CDR3 protein is CASRPRTSGRAEAWFF. CDR3 coding DNA: TGTGCCAGCAGACCAAGGACTAGCGGGAGGGCCGAGGCGTGGTTCTTC.